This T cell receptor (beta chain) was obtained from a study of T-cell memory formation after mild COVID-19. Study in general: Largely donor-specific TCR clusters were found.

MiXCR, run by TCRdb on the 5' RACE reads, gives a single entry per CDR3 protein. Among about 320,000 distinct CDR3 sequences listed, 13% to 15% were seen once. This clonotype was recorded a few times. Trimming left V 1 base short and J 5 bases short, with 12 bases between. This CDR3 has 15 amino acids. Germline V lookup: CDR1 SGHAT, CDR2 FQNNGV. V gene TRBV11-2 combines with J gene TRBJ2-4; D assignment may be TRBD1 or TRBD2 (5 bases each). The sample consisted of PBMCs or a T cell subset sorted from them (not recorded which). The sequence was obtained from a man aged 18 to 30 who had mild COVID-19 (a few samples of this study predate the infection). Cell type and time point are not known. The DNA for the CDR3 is TGTGCCAGCAGCTTAGTGAGGGGCAGGGAAAACATTCAGTACTTC. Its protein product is CASSLVRGRENIQYF.